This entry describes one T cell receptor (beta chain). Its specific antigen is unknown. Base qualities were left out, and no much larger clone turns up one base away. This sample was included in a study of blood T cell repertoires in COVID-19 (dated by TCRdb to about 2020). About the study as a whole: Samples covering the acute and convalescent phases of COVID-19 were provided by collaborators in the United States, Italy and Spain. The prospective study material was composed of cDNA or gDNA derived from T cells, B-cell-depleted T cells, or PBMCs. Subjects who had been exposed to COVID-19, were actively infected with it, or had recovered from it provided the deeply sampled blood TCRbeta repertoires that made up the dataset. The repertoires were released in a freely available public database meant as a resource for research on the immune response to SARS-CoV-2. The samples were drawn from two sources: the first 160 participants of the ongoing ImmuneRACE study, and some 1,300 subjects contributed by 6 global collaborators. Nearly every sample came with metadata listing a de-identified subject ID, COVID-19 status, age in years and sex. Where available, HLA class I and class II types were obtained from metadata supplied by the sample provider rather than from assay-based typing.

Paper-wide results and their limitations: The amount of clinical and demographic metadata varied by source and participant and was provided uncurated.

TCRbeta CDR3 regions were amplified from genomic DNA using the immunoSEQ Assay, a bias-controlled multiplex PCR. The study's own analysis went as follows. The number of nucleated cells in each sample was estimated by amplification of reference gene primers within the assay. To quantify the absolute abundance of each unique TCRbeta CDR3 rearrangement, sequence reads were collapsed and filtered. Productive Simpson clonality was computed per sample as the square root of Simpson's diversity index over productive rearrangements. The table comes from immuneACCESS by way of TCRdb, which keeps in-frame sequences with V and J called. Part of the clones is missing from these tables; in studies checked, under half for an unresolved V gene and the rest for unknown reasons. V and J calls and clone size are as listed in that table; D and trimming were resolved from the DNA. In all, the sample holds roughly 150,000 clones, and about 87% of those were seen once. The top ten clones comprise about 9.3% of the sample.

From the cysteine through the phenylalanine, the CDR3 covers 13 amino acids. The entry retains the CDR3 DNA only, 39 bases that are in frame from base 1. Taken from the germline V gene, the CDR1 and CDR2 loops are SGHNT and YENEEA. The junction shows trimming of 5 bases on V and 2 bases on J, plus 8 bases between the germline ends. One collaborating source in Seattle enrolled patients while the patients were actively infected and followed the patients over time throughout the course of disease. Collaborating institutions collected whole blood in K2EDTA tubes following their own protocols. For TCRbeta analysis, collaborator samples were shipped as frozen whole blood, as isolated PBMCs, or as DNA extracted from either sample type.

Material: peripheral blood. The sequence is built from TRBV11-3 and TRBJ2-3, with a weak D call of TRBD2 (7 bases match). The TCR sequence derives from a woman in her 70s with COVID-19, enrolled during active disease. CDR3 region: CASSAGATDTQYF. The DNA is TGTGCCAGCAGCGCGGGGGCCACAGATACGCAGTATTTT.